Following are 15 T cell receptor beta chains from one sample sequenced in a study of siplizumab effects on memory and regulatory T cells. Repertoires were generated with immunoSEQ multiplex PCR, while TCRdb's copy carries only in-frame clones and drops some. The repertoire has tens of thousands of clones, roughly 87% of them found once; the top ten carry 0.35%. Sequences were obtained from naive CD8+ T cells sorted from blood. These receptor sequences come from a human donor in good health.

The chain couples TRBV19 to TRBJ2-1; D unclear. From germline, CDR1 is LNHDA and CDR2 SQIVND (reference sequence). This CDR3 has 13 residues. Trimming took 8 bases from V and 10 from J, leaving 18 bases between them. DNA of the CDR3: TGTGCCAGTTCCTGGTACGAGAAGGAGGAGCAGTTCTTC. This gives the protein CASSWYEKEEQFF.

This chain connects TRBV25-1 to TRBJ2-7; 11 bases agree with TRBD2. With V trimmed by 3 bases and J by 2 bases, 0 bases remained unmatched. CDR3 length equals 14 residues. The V gene's germline CDR1 is MGHDK and CDR2 SYGVNS. CDR3 region: CASSDSGRAYEQYF. CDR3 nucleotide sequence: TGTGCCAGCAGTGATAGCGGGAGGGCCTACGAGCAGTACTTC.

The chain joins TRBV13 to TRBJ2-7; D possibly corresponds to TRBD1 (6 bases). CDR1 is PRHDT, CDR2 FYEKMQ, per germline (reference sequence). V gave up 2 bases and J gave up 0 bases, with 11 bases separating them. The CDR3 extends over 15 amino acids. CDR3 amino acids: CASSLWDTSSYEQYF. CDR3 coding DNA: TGTGCCAGCAGCTTATGGGACACGAGCTCCTACGAGCAGTACTTC.

In this sample, this clone turned up a few times. The chain recombines TRBV19 with TRBJ1-1; D gene ambiguous. CDR1 is LNHDA, CDR2 SQIVND, per germline (reference sequence). V was clipped by 3 bases and J by 0 bases, with 5 bases between them. The CDR3 runs to 13 residues. This CDR3 is CASSIHLNTEAFF. The CDR3 coding sequence is TGTGCCAGTAGTATCCACCTGAACACTGAAGCTTTCTTT.

This chain connects TRBV6-5 to TRBJ2-7; D may be TRBD1 (6 bases). From germline, CDR1 is MNHEY and CDR2 SVGAGI. There are 15 residues in the CDR3. Trimming stripped 3 bases from V and 4 bases from J, with 16 bases between. CDR3 DNA sequence: TGTGCCAGCAGTTATCTAACGGGACACGGATACGAGCAGTACTTC. It translates to CASSYLTGHGYEQYF.

A few counts support this clone. Here the CDR3 reads CASSIGVRPQHF. The CDR3 coding sequence is TGTGCCAGTAGTATAGGAGTGCGGCCCCAGCATTTT. The V and J genes are TRBV19 and TRBJ1-5; D gene ambiguous. The germline V gene encodes CDR1 LNHDA and CDR2 SQIVND (reference sequence). V lost 1 base, J lost 9 bases, and 7 bases lay in between. This CDR3 comprises 12 residues.

The V gene is TRBV5-1, the J gene TRBJ1-5; D is possibly TRBD1 (6 bases). The ends were cut back, 0 bases at V and 4 bases at J, with 11 bases in the middle. This CDR3 is built from 15 residues. Germline V lookup: CDR1 SGHRS, CDR2 YFSETQ. The CDR3 bases are TGCGCCAGCAGCTTGGCGACAGGAGGAAATCAGCCCCAGCATTTT. It yields the protein CASSLATGGNQPQHF.

The V and J genes are TRBV4-1 and TRBJ2-7, with D perhaps TRBD1 (5 bases). V lost 5 bases and J lost 3, with 20 bases in between. The length of the CDR3 is 16 residues. Per the germline V gene, CDR1 is MGHRA and CDR2 is YSYEKL. CDR3 coding DNA: TGCGCCAGCAGCTCCGCAGGAAGGGGCGGCGGCTACGAGCAGTACTTC. It yields the protein CASSSAGRGGGYEQYF.

The chain couples TRBV6-5 to TRBJ1-6; TRBD1 matches at 7 bases. Germline V gene sequence: CDR1 MNHEY, CDR2 SVGAGI. Germline trimming cut 6 bases from V and 4 bases from J; bases unmatched to any gene: 6. The CDR3 totals 15 residues. The CDR3 DNA reads TGTGCCAGCAGGTATACGGGACAGTATAATTCACCCCTCCACTTT. Translated: CASRYTGQYNSPLHF.

The chain employs TRBV27 and TRBJ2-1; D is ambiguous. Per the germline V gene, CDR1 is MNHEY and CDR2 is SMNVEV (reference sequence). The CDR3 is made up of 11 amino acids. V shed 6 bases and J shed 3 bases, with 3 bases lying between them. The CDR3 DNA reads as TGTGCCAGCAGCCACTACAATGAGCAGTTCTTC. This codes for CASSHYNEQFF.

The count of this clone is one. V is TRBV5-1 and J is TRBJ2-3; no clear D gene. The CDR3 is made up of 15 amino acids. Trimming pared 4 bases from V and 2 bases from J, leaving 14 bases between. The V gene's germline CDR1 is SGHRS and CDR2 YFSETQ. The CDR3 loop is CASSPGFGFTDTQYF. The CDR3, as DNA: TGCGCCAGCAGCCCCGGATTCGGGTTCACAGATACGCAGTATTTT.

V gene TRBV27 combines with J gene TRBJ1-5, with D uncertain. Germline values: CDR1 MNHEY, CDR2 SMNVEV (reference sequence). CDR3 size: 15 residues. The V gene lost 3 bases and the J gene lost 0 bases, with 9 bases spanning the gap. CDR3 region: CASSLTLYSNQPQHF. CDR3 sequence (DNA): TGTGCCAGCAGTTTGACACTATATAGCAATCAGCCCCAGCATTTT.

The CDR3, as DNA: TGTGCCAGCAGTCCTTTCTCCTACAATGAGCAGTTCTTC. Translated, it gives CASSPFSYNEQFF. The rearrangement uses TRBV6-5 and TRBJ2-1; no clear D gene. Germline V gene data show CDR1 as MNHEY and CDR2 as SVGAGI. This CDR3 has 13 amino acids. V was shortened by 5 bases and J by 0 bases, with 5 bases between the two germline ends.

The chain is built from TRBV11-3 and TRBJ2-1; D remains unclear. Between the trimmed V and J ends, which lost 5 bases and 6 bases, there was a span of 11 bases. From germline, CDR1 is SGHNT and CDR2 YENEEA. The CDR3 loop spans 13 amino acids. The CDR3 is CASSPRTLNEQFF. The CDR3 DNA follows: TGTGCCAGCAGCCCCCGTACCCTCAATGAGCAGTTCTTC.

This clone was picked up one time. V gene TRBV6-6 combines with J gene TRBJ2-7, with unresolved D. The CDR3 totals 15 residues. Germline V gene data show CDR1 as MNHNY and CDR2 as SVGAGI (reference sequence). With 4 bases removed from V and 4 bases from J, the gap between germline ends came to 17 bases. The CDR3 bases are TGTGCCAGCAGTTCCTCCATTTTTGTCCAGTACGAGCAGTACTTC. Amino acid sequence: CASSSSIFVQYEQYF.